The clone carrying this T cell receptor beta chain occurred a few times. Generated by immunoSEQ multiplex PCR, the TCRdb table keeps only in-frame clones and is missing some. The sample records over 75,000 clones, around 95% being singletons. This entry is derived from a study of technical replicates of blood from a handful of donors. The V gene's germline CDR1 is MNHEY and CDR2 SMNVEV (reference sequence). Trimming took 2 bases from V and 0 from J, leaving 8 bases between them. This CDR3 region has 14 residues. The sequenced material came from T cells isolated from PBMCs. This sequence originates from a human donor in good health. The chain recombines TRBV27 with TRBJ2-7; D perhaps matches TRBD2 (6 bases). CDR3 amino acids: CASSLGGTSYEQYF. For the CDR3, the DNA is TGTGCCAGCAGTTTAGGGGGGACCTCCTACGAGCAGTACTTC.